This entry concerns a single T cell receptor (beta chain). It has no known antigen specificity. No base-level quality is on record; no much larger clone is a single base apart. The CDR3 covers 16 residues, taking in both the cysteine and the phenylalanine. The read is trimmed to its CDR3 DNA, 48 bases read in frame from base 1. V has 8 bases trimmed and J has 0 bases trimmed; junction bases matching no gene number 12. Sequences MNHEY (CDR1) and SVGEGT (CDR2) are obtained from the germline V gene. These data come from a study of blood T cells in healthy people across ages (dated by TCRdb to about 2015). Describing the broader study: In model experiments, roughly one uniquely barcoded TCR beta cDNA molecule per two T cells was captured by template switching. Donors were grouped into four age groups: young (average 16 years), middle-aged (roughly 37), aged (around 60) and long-lived (approximately 81). Two additional independent replicas of 1 million unique cDNA reads from the same blood draw were analyzed for two donors (one aged 18 to 30 and one aged 80 or older). Donors of different ages were randomly distributed across sequencing lanes to avoid experimental bias. Age-related changes in TCR beta repertoire diversity were measured in the study by deep sequencing normalized with unique cDNA molecular identifiers. Overall study outcomes, separate from this receptor: The long-lived group showed more naive CD4+ T cells, fewer expanded clones and increased TCR diversity than the aged group, suggesting age selection. As age increased, observed TCR beta diversity per million T cells dropped in a roughly linear way, and a significant reduction was already evident by age approximately 40. Total diversity estimates from one million sequenced T cells were considered lower bounds and underestimates. Since profiling was done on bulk unsorted PBMCs, naive and antigen-experienced compartments could not be conclusively compared. Because the CMV infection status of the donors was unknown, age-related changes in expanded clonotypes may potentially have been confounded. A strong correlation was found between observed TCR beta diversity and the percentage of naive T cells measured by flow cytometry.

Library generation was performed with 5' RACE. The sequencer was an Illumina HiSeq 2500. A second 7 to 11 cycle PCR used a sample-barcoded 5' primer and a J-beta primer mix. A template-switch 5' adaptor carrying 12 random nucleotides introduced a unique molecular identifier onto each TCR beta cDNA molecule. Each sample yielded at least 2.5 million CDR3-containing paired-end reads. All of the RNA was converted into first-strand cDNA using the Mint cDNA synthesis kit, with a TRBC-specific oligonucleotide serving as the primer. Following uracil-DNA glycosylase treatment, a first 18-cycle PCR with universal primers M1SS and BC2_uni_R was performed on all cDNA. In the authors' own workflow: For normalization, 1 million high-quality reads, each with a distinct molecular identifier, were randomly selected from each sample. Reads sharing molecular identifiers were discarded rather than binned into consensus sequences. MiTCR, run with a Q25 quality threshold and the strictest error-elimination algorithm, handled CDR3 identification, clonotype clustering and error correction. A nonparametric unseen species model with Euler transformation was used to estimate a lower bound on total TCR beta diversity. TCRdb took the public reads, trimmed them with fastp at Q25, ran MiXCR for clone calling and kept in-frame beta chains. Rows are combined by CDR3 protein, so each entry shows the most common genes and DNA. The V and J calls here are based on TCRdb, not the publication. Recorded for this sample are about 1.8 million distinct CDR3 sequences; less than 50% of them occurred a single time. The top ten constitute over 2% of the sample.

Donors were roughly 40 systemically healthy Caucasian individuals from Russia aged roughly 6 to 100 years. Ten milliliters of peripheral blood were drawn from each donor into EDTA-treated Vacutainer tubes. Ficoll-Paque density-gradient centrifugation was used to isolate PBMCs, with at least 7 million obtained per sample. Total RNA, at least 6 micrograms per sample, was extracted from PBMCs with Trizol reagent. For every donor, an aliquot of PBMCs went through flow cytometry to measure the percentages of naive CD45RAhigh/CD27high T cells. The sample comprised blood. The clonotype was recovered from a woman between 35 and 50 years old in good health. The sequence is built from TRBV6-2 or TRBV6-3 and TRBJ2-7; TRBD2 lines up with 8 middle nucleotides. The nucleotides read TGTGCCAGCGGGACTAGGTTTCCGGCAAACTCCTACGAGCAGTACTTC. Protein translation: CASGTRFPANSYEQYF.